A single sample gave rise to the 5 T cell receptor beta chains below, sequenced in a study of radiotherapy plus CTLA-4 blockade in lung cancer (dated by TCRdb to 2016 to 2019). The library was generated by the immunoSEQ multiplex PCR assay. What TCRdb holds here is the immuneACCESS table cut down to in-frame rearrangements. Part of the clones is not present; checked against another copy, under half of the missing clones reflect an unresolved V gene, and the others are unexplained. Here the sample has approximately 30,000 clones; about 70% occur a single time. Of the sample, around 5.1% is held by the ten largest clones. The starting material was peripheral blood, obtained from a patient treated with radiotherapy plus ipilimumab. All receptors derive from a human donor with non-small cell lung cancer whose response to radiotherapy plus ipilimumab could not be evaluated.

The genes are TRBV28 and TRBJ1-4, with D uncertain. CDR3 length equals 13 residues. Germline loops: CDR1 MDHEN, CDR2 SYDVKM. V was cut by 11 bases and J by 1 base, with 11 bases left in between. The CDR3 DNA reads TGTGCCGGATCGGCAGGAACTAATGAAAAACTGTTTTTT. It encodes CAGSAGTNEKLFF. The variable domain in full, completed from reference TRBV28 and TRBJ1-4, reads DVKVTQSSRYLVKRTGEKVFLECVQDMDHENMFWYRQDPGLGLRLIYFSYDVKMKEKGDIPEGYSVSREKKERFSLILESASTNQTSMYLCAGSAGTNEKLFFGSGTQLSVL.

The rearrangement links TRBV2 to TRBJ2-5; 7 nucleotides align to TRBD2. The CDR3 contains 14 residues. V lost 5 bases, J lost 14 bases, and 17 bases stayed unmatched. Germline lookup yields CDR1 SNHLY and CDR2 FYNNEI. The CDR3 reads CASSPTGTKTQVYF. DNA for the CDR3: TGTGCCAGCAGTCCCACCGGGACTAAGACCCAGGTCTACTTC.

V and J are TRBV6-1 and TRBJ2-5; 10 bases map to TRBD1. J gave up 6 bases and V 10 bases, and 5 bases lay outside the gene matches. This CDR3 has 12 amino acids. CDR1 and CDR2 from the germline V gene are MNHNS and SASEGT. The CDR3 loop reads CATRTGGQTQYF. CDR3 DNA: TGTGCCACCAGGACAGGGGGTCAGACCCAGTACTTC.

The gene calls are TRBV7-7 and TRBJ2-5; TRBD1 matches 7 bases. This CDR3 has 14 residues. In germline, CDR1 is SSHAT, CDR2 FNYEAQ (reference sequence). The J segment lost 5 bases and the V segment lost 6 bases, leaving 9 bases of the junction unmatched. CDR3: CASSQTGDGETQYF. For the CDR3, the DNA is TGTGCCAGCAGTCAAACAGGGGACGGTGAGACCCAGTACTTC.

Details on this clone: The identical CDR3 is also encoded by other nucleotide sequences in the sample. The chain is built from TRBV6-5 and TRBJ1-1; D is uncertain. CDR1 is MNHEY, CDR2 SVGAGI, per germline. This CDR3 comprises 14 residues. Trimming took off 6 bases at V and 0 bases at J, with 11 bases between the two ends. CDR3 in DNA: TGTGCCAGCAGCCAAAGACAACTGAACACTGAAGCTTTCTTT. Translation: CASSQRQLNTEAFF.